A selection of T cell receptor beta chains follows, all from one sample in a study of early T cells in non-severe SARS-CoV-2 infection. Using its own MiXCR run on the 5' RACE reads, TCRdb lists one record per CDR3 protein. In the table there are about 59,000 distinct CDR3 sequences, about 12% of which are singletons. The sequencing here drew on whole blood, taken at baseline. These receptor sequences come from an adult who was a healthcare worker with PCR-confirmed SARS-CoV-2 infection or an uninfected control (not recorded which). Both conserved end residues are part of each CDR3. D genes are given only for firm matches. Clone size is shown for a subset of rows, as once, few, many or a class of expanded clone.

. . TRBJ2-4 TRBV29-1 TGCAGCGTTGTTGCGGTGTCCAAAAACATTCAGTACTTC CSVVAVSKNIQYF
TRBD2 . TRBJ2-3 TRBV4-1 TGCGCCAGCAGCCAAGATGCGCCGACTAGCGGGGGAGATACGCAGTATTTT CASSQDAPTSGGDTQYF
. . TRBJ2-7 TRBV7-6 TGTGCCAGCAGCTTAAGCGAATCCTACGAGCAGTACTTC CASSLSESYEQYF
TRBD1 few TRBJ1-6 TRBV6-5 TGTGCCAGCAGTTACTCACAGGGGGGCGGTGTACCCCTCCACTTT CASSYSQGGGVPLHF
. . TRBJ1-4 TRBV20-1 TGCAGTGCTAGGTTACAGCGCCGACTGTTTTTT CSARLQRRLFF
. few TRBJ2-6 TRBV4-1 TGCGCCAGCAGCCCCTCCGGACAATCTTCTGGGGCCAACGTCCTGACTTTC CASSPSGQSSGANVLTF
TRBD1 many TRBJ2-7 TRBV7-2 TGTGCCAGCAGCCCGCAGGGACAGATGAGCTCCTACGAGCAGTACTTC CASSPQGQMSSYEQYF
. . TRBJ2-7 TRBV27 TGTGCCAGCAGTTTATCGACGCTTCACTACGAGCAGTACTTC CASSLSTLHYEQYF
TRBD1 few TRBJ1-6 TRBV20-1 TGCAGTGCTAGCCTGACAGGGTCCCGAACAGGAGCTGATTCACCCCTCCACTTT CSASLTGSRTGADSPLHF
. few TRBJ1-2 TRBV28 TGTGCCAGCAGAACAGGGTATTCTAACTATGGCTACACCTTC CASRTGYSNYGYTF
. . TRBJ1-4 TRBV19 TGTGCCAGTAGTTTTGCAACTAATGAAAAACTGTTTTTT CASSFATNEKLFF
TRBD1 few TRBJ2-5 TRBV7-3 TGTGCCAGCAGCACCACAGGGGAGTTTGAAGAGACCCAGTACTTC CASSTTGEFEETQYF